The present entry profiles one TCR beta chain with its context. This sample is drawn from a study of CD8 T cells in Susac syndrome. CDR3 size: 14 residues. Germline values: CDR1 LNHDA, CDR2 SQIVND (reference sequence). The V and J ends lost 4 bases and 4 bases, in that order; junction bases with no gene match: 6. Random hexamers were used to reverse transcribe an amount of about 0.5 to 1 ug RNA. TCRdb redid the calling of the immunoSEQ multiplex PCR reads with MiXCR, one entry per CDR3 protein. The sample consists of a few hundred thousand distinct CDR3 sequences, approximately 92% of them appearing once.

V is TRBV19 and J is TRBJ1-1, with 7 bases aligning to TRBD1. Material: CD4+ T cells from PBMCs. The TCR was taken from a human donor with multiple sclerosis. Written as DNA, the CDR3 is TGTGCCAGTAGTACCCAAACAGGGGCCACTGAAGCTTTCTTT. The encoded protein is CASSTQTGATEAFF.